Described below is a single T cell receptor beta chain sequence and its context. This clone was seen a handful of times. Its specific antigen is unknown. No base-level quality is on record; no much larger clone is a single base apart. The donors were healthy, HIV-negative adults with no recently reported acute infections or vaccinations. Every donor was a Caucasian adult residing in Nashville, Tennessee, USA. CD4+ T cells were enriched by magnetic negative selection; naive cells were then positively selected on CD45RA, and the negative fraction formed the memory subset. After blood collection by leukapheresis, PBMCs were isolated using Ficoll-Histopaque density gradient centrifugation and then cryopreserved in the vapor phase of liquid nitrogen. Analytical flow cytometry was used to check the purity and quantity of each magnetically sorted T cell population. Genomic DNA was isolated from each sorted fraction and quantified by UV absorbance on a Nanodrop 2000c.

V loses 4 bases, J loses 2 bases, and the germline ends lie 13 bases apart. Counted from cysteine to phenylalanine, this CDR3 has 15 amino acids. Only CDR3 DNA remains: 45 bases, in frame from the first base. The germline V gene sets CDR1 to LGHNA and CDR2 to YNFKEQ. The data originate from a study of shared clonotypes between healthy human individuals (TCRdb year 2020). Study-level background: A couple of women and three men aged 18 to 49 years were included in the cohort. Different laboratories and diverse techniques were used to prepare libraries and sequence TCR repertoires, to increase sequencing depth and limit assay-specific biases. Between about 0.94 and 8.9 billion PBMCs per donor were obtained by leukapheresis. To estimate repertoire size and how much clonotypes are shared between individuals, the study performed deep sequencing of blood TCR repertoires from about five healthy adults. Per donor, three plates each were used for CD4 naive and CD4 memory, two for CD8 naive, and one for CD8 memory.

General findings and caveats noted by the study authors: When four donors were compared, the shared fraction of clonotypes was about 5.5% for naive CD4, approximately 3.5% for naive CD8, about 2.4% for memory CD4, and about 0.36% for memory CD8. Incomplete sequencing was indicated by rarefaction of sorted-subset datasets, despite the large sequencing depth. Because the study included only a small number of donors, the genetic and exposure-history diversity represented was limited. Sampling was restricted to blood, and TCR repertoires in tissues likely differ from the TCR repertoires found in blood. Compared with non-shared clonotypes, clonotypes shared by all four sorted-subset donors had higher generation probabilities. Pairwise subsampling indicated that sequencing depth was expected to affect the degree of clonotype sharing among donors. Naive subsets generally had larger estimated clonotype richness than memory subsets did.

Using the deep immunoSEQ assay, TCR CDR3 regions were amplified from genomic DNA by multiplex PCR. For each cell subset, the extracted genomic DNA was distributed evenly across all wells of several immunoSEQ 96-well plates, and each plate served as one replicate. For sorted subsets, 200 to 250 ng of genomic DNA, equivalent to around 29,000 T cell genomes, went into each replicate PCR. The purified libraries were quantified using a Qubit 3.0 fluorometer, sized with a Bioanalyzer 2100, and then quantified again using the KAPA Library Quantification kit. Every immunoSEQ 96-well plate was sequenced on a separate single-read 150-cycle Illumina NextSeq 550 flow cell. Regarding the original processing steps: Because the immunoSEQ output held only junctional sequences and lacked quality scores, the filtering could not match the filtering applied to full-length reads. Sequences were annotated with PyIR, a Python wrapper for IgBLAST v1.9, and V/J genes and CDR3 were assigned using IMGT germline references. Reads with weak V/J assignments (E-value above 1e-6), missing CDR3, stop codons, out-of-frame junctions, or ambiguous translated residues were removed. A V3J clonotype was defined by an identical inferred V gene, J gene, and CDR3 amino acid sequence. Percentage overlap between repertoires was computed as shared unique clonotypes divided by the size of the smaller repertoire. Repertoire richness was assessed with RTK rarefaction, the Chao1 estimator, and Recon v2.1 estimates of unobserved clonotypes. OLGA was used to compute generation probabilities for all TCRbeta clonotypes that the gDNA method yielded from a handful of donors. TCRdb retrieved this table from immuneACCESS and kept in-frame rearrangements only. Not all clones are present; in checked studies, unresolved V genes account for under half, and no reason is known for the remainder. That table supplies the V and J calls and clone size; D and trimming were determined from the DNA. Counted in this sample were about 680,000 clones; roughly 78% of them appeared once. Approximately 1.8% of the sample is in the top ten clones.

The sequence came from a woman under 40 in good health. The chain uses TRBV4-2 and TRBJ2-3, with TRBD2 tentatively as D gene (6 bases match). Sequenced: memory CD4+ T cells sorted from blood. The label giving this sample's cell subset or site can be read as: CD45RA-negative fraction. The CDR3 loop reads CASSPRLDATDTQYF. In nucleotides, the sequence is TGTGCCAGCAGCCCTCGACTAGACGCCACAGATACGCAGTATTTT.